What follows are 14 T cell receptor beta chains derived from one specimen sequenced in a study of blood T cell repertoires in COVID-19. TCRdb's table, derived via immunoSEQ multiplex PCR, lists solely in-frame clones and lacks some. The repertoire consists of about 240,000 clones, with about nine tenths occurring once and the leading ten covering 7.2%. Sequencing used peripheral blood. The receptors were gathered from a man aged 55 to 69 who had recovered from COVID-19.

The gene calls are TRBV5-3 and TRBJ2-5; 10 bases are a match to TRBD2. TRBV5-3 is labeled an ORF, and its function is uncertain. This CDR3 is built from 17 residues. V dropped 0 bases and J dropped 5; count of bases not matched to a gene: 10. CDR3 DNA: TGTGCCAGAAGCTTGGCCGTAGCGGGGGGCGAGGAGGAGACCCAGTACTTC. This codes for CARSLAVAGGEEETQYF.

This chain joins TRBV7-9 and TRBJ1-2; 11 bases fit TRBD1. CDR1 and CDR2 from the germline V gene are SEHNR and FQNEAQ (reference sequence). Losses at the gene ends were 5 bases for V and 7 bases for J; bases not matched to a gene: 12. This CDR3 is 16 amino acids long. CDR3 protein: CASSVTRTGGKGGYTF. CDR3 nucleotides: TGTGCCAGCAGCGTCACCCGGACAGGGGGCAAAGGTGGCTACACCTTC.

The CDR3 bases are TGCGCCAGCAGCTTAGGGCAGGGCGAAACTGAAGCTTTCTTT. Its translation is CASSLGQGETEAFF. The chain carries TRBV5-1 and TRBJ1-1; TRBD1 is a possible D gene (5 bases). Trimming removed 2 bases from V and 5 bases from J, with 13 bases in between. Germline V gene sequence: CDR1 SGHRS, CDR2 YFSETQ. The CDR3 runs to 14 residues.

The chain links TRBV3-1 (or the pseudogene TRBV3-2) to TRBJ2-5; D remains unclear. The germline V gene has CDR1 LGHDT and CDR2 YNNKEL (reference sequence). The CDR3 has 12 residues. Trimming cost V 2 bases and J 5 bases, with 6 bases left between them. The CDR3 loop is CASSQIMETQYF. CDR3 nucleotide sequence: TGTGCCAGCAGCCAAATTATGGAGACCCAGTACTTC.

The chain joins TRBV18 to TRBJ1-3; D ambiguous. V gave up 3 bases and J gave up 4 bases, with 7 bases separating them. This CDR3 has 13 residues. Germline CDR1 is KGHSH and CDR2 is LQKENI. CDR3 protein: CASSPQSGNTIYF. The CDR3 DNA reads TGTGCCAGCTCACCTCAGTCAGGAAACACCATATATTTT.

V usage is TRBV9 and J usage is TRBJ1-3, with 8 bases lining up with TRBD1. The CDR3 has 16 residues. With 2 bases clipped from V and 3 bases from J, the junction kept 7 bases outside the gene matches. Germline V gene data show CDR1 as SGDLS and CDR2 as YYNGEE. In DNA form, the CDR3 reads TGTGCCAGCAGCGTCGCTTCGGACAGGGTTGGAAACACCATATATTTT. It is translated as CASSVASDRVGNTIYF.

This chain uses TRBV28 with TRBJ2-7, with D perhaps matching TRBD2 (6 bases). The CDR3 spans 13 residues. Trimming left V 4 bases short and J 2 bases short, with 9 bases between. CDR1 and CDR2 (germline): MDHEN, SYDVKM. This chain's CDR3 is CASSWRGTYEQYF. The CDR3 nucleotides are TGTGCCAGCAGTTGGCGGGGAACCTACGAGCAGTACTTC.

The CDR3 DNA sequence: TGTGCCAGCAGCTCACAGGAAACGGGTGAAGCTTTCTTT. This encodes CASSSQETGEAFF. This chain links TRBV11-1 with TRBJ1-1, with TRBD1 as a possible D gene (5 bases). Germline V CDR1 and CDR2: SGHAT, FQDESV (reference sequence). V was trimmed by 4 bases and J by 7 bases, leaving 13 bases between them. This CDR3 comprises 13 residues.

V gene TRBV5-1 combines with J gene TRBJ2-3, with TRBD1 as a possible D gene (6 bases). The CDR3 covers 14 residues. V lost 4 bases and J 2 bases, leaving 11 bases between the germline ends. Germline CDR1 SGHRS, CDR2 YFSETQ. CDR3 nucleotides: TGCGCCAGCAGCCCAGGACAGTACACAGATACGCAGTATTTT. Protein: CASSPGQYTDTQYF.

This clone was recorded a few times. J is TRBJ2-3 and V is TRBV30, with 7 bases identical to TRBD1. The CDR3 sequence is 14 residues long. V lost 5 bases to trimming and J lost 2 bases; unmatched junction nucleotides: 7. CDR1 and CDR2 from the germline V gene are GTSNPN and SVGIG (reference sequence). This CDR3 is CAWGLGQSTDTQYF. CDR3 DNA: TGTGCCTGGGGCCTGGGACAGTCCACAGATACGCAGTATTTT.

The chain recombines TRBV5-1 with TRBJ2-4; 9 bases fit TRBD1. The CDR3 consists of 14 residues. Per germline, CDR1 SGHRS and CDR2 YFSETQ. V lost 4 bases, J lost 8 bases, and 7 bases stayed unmatched. For the CDR3, the DNA is TGCGCCAGCAGCCAGGGGACAGGGCTGGACATTCAGTACTTC. Translation: CASSQGTGLDIQYF. Complete variable domain (other parts from reference TRBV5-1 and TRBJ2-4): KAGVTQTPRYLIKTRGQQVTLSCSPISGHRSVSWYQQTPGQGLQFLFEYFSETQRNKGNFPGRFSGRQFSNSRSEMNVSTLELGDSALYLCASSQGTGLDIQYFGAGTRLSVL.

The chain is built from TRBV30 and TRBJ1-6; possible D gene TRBD1, 6 bases. This CDR3 contains 14 residues. Germline V CDR1 and CDR2: GTSNPN, SVGIG (reference sequence). V was pared by 3 bases and J by 9 bases, with 15 bases between. CDR3 nucleotide sequence: TGTGCCTGGAGCCTACAGGGTGTGAGTTCACCCCTCCACTTT. Protein sequence: CAWSLQGVSSPLHF.

This chain joins TRBV6-5 and TRBJ1-1, with TRBD1 matching 7 bases. The ends lost 6 bases at V and 1 base at J; junction bases unmatched: 8. The CDR3 runs to 15 residues. The germline V gene encodes CDR1 MNHEY and CDR2 SVGAGI. Here the CDR3 reads CASSTTGVGNTEAFF. CDR3 DNA sequence: TGTGCCAGCAGCACTACAGGGGTCGGGAACACTGAAGCTTTCTTT.

The chain is built from TRBV5-6 and TRBJ1-6; D gene unclear. V was shortened by 4 bases and J by 0 bases, with 8 bases between the two germline ends. Germline values: CDR1 SGHDT, CDR2 YYEEEE. The CDR3 spans 15 residues. The CDR3 protein is CASSNGYSYNSPLHF. The CDR3 bases are TGTGCCAGCAGCAACGGGTACTCCTATAATTCACCCCTCCACTTT.